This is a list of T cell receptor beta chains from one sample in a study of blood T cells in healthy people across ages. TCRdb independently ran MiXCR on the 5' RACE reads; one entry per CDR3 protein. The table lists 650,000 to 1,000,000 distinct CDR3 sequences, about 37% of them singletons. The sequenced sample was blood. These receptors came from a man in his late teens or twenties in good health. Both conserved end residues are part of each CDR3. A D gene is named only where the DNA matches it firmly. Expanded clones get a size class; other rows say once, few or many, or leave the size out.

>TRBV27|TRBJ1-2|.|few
CASSSSPSYGYTF
TGTGCCAGCAGTTCCTCTCCATCCTATGGCTACACCTTC
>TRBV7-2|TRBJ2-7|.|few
CASSFTNSYEQYF
TGTGCCAGCAGCTTCACCAACTCCTACGAGCAGTACTTC
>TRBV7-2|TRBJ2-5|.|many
CASSLGVGGQETQYF
TGTGCCAGCAGCTTAGGCGTAGGGGGGCAAGAGACCCAGTACTTC
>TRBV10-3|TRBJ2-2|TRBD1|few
CAISESDRVNTGELFF
TGTGCCATCAGTGAGAGTGACAGGGTGAACACCGGGGAGCTGTTTTTT
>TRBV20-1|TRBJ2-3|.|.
CSTGFGRITDTQYF
TGCAGTACTGGGTTTGGGAGAATCACAGATACGCAGTATTTT
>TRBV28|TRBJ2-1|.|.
CASSLPTAFSSYNEQFF
TGTGCCAGCAGTTTACCCACCGCCTTCAGCTCCTACAATGAGCAGTTCTTC
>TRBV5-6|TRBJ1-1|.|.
CASCLAPPRMNTEAFF
TGTGCCAGCTGCTTGGCCCCCCCACGCATGAACACTGAAGCTTTCTTT
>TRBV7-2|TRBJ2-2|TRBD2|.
CASSSASGGANTGELFF
TGTGCCAGCAGCTCAGCTAGCGGGGGAGCGAACACCGGGGAGCTGTTTTTT
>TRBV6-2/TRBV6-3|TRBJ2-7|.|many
CATQTGGYEQYF
TGTGCCACCCAAACGGGCGGTTACGAGCAGTACTTC
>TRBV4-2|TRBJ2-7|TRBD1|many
CASSHPTGDEQYF
TGTGCCAGCAGCCATCCCACAGGGGACGAGCAGTACTTC
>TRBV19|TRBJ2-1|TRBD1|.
CASSIFPRTGVSSYNEQFF
TGTGCCAGTAGTATATTTCCCCGGACAGGCGTGAGCTCCTACAATGAGCAGTTCTTC
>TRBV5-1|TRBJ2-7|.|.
CASSSRGNEQYF
TGTGCCAGCAGCTCTAGGGGTAATGAGCAGTACTTC
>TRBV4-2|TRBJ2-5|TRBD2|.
CASSEDYSGGETQYF
TGTGCCAGCAGCGAAGACTATAGCGGGGGGGAGACCCAGTACTTC
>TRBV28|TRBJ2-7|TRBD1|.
CASRGTDSYEQYF
TGTGCCAGCAGGGGGACAGATTCCTACGAGCAGTACTTC
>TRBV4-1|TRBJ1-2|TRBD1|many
CASSQVGGGRGYTF
TGCGCCAGCAGCCAAGTAGGAGGGGGCCGGGGCTACACCTTC
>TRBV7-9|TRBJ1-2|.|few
CASSLVSGYTF
TGTGCCAGCAGCTTAGTTTCGGGCTACACCTTC